The 32 T cell receptor beta chains below come from one sample, sequenced in a study of blood T cell repertoires in COVID-19. Clones were read by immunoSEQ multiplex PCR, and TCRdb kept only the in-frame ones, dropping some. Altogether some 170,000 clones are present, 81% being singletons, with the ten largest covering around 10%. Material for sequencing was peripheral blood. Receptor source: a man in his 60s with active or convalescent COVID-19.

J is TRBJ1-1 and V is TRBV5-6; no clear D gene. Germline lookup yields CDR1 SGHDT and CDR2 YYEEEE. CDR3 length equals 12 residues. V was pared by 9 bases and J by 1 base, with 10 bases between. CDR3 in amino acids: CATSLGNTEAFF. As DNA, the CDR3 is TGTGCCACTTCACTCGGGAACACTGAAGCTTTCTTT.

The genes are TRBV2 and TRBJ1-1, with D possibly being TRBD1 (5 bases). Germline assignment: CDR1 SNHLY and CDR2 FYNNEI. Trimming pared 3 bases from V and 0 bases from J, leaving 11 bases between. The CDR3 contains 15 residues. The CDR3 protein is CASSDMAGLNTEAFF. As DNA, the CDR3 is TGTGCCAGCAGTGATATGGCAGGGTTGAACACTGAAGCTTTCTTT.

The chain recombines TRBV25-1 with TRBJ1-6; 8 bases are a match to TRBD1. The CDR3 covers 15 residues. With V trimmed by 5 bases and J by 7 bases, 7 bases remained unmatched. CDR1 is MGHDK and CDR2 is SYGVNS in the germline V gene. The CDR3 loop is CASSLPGQVNSPLHF. The CDR3, as DNA: TGTGCCAGCAGTCTTCCGGGACAGGTCAATTCACCCCTCCACTTT.

This clone was counted a single time. This chain joins TRBV19 and TRBJ1-5, with 7 bases lining up with TRBD1. With V trimmed by 4 bases and J by 2 bases, 8 bases remained unmatched. Germline V gives CDR1 LNHDA, CDR2 SQIVND (reference sequence). The CDR3 covers 16 residues. For the CDR3, the DNA is TGTGCCAGTAGTACGACAGGGTTTAAACGCAATCAGCCCCAGCATTTT. Translating it yields CASSTTGFKRNQPQHF.

This clone occurred once. The chain joins TRBV28 to TRBJ1-6; D perhaps matches TRBD1 (5 bases). There are 15 residues in the CDR3. V gave up 4 bases and J gave up 4 bases, with 11 bases separating them. The germline gives CDR1 MDHEN, CDR2 SYDVKM. The chain's CDR3 is CASSSGGFYNSPLHF. The CDR3 DNA is TGTGCCAGCAGTTCCGGGGGGTTTTATAATTCACCCCTCCACTTT. Full variable domain (remainder filled in from reference TRBV28 and TRBJ1-6): DVKVTQSSRYLVKRTGEKVFLECVQDMDHENMFWYRQDPGLGLRLIYFSYDVKMKEKGDIPEGYSVSREKKERFSLILESASTNQTSMYLCASSSGGFYNSPLHFGNGTRLTVT.

The V call is TRBV12-3 or TRBV12-4, the J call TRBJ1-2, with a weak D call TRBD1 (6 bases). V was cut by 5 bases and J by 7 bases, with 14 bases left in between. The CDR3 covers 13 residues. In DNA form, the CDR3 reads TGTGCCAGCAGTACACTACAGGGTACTGGCTACACCTTC. Amino acids: CASSTLQGTGYTF.

This CDR3 reads CASSFEGQYGYTF. CDR3 sequence (DNA): TGTGCCAGCAGCTTTGAGGGACAGTATGGCTACACCTTC. This chain connects TRBV11-2 to TRBJ1-2; 7 bases match TRBD1. The CDR3 is made up of 13 amino acids. Germline V CDR1 and CDR2: SGHAT, FQNNGV. With V trimmed by 3 bases and J by 5 bases, 3 bases remained unmatched.

This clone was counted a single time. The chain uses TRBV5-4 and TRBJ2-7; 8 bases are shared with TRBD1. This CDR3 region has 15 residues. After removal of 4 bases from V and 2 bases from J, the junction contained 8 bases not matched to a gene. Per the germline V gene, CDR1 is SGHNT and CDR2 is YYREEE (reference sequence). The CDR3 protein is CASSPGQGETYEQYF. The CDR3 nucleotides read TGTGCCAGCAGCCCTGGACAGGGTGAAACCTACGAGCAGTACTTC.

Remarks on this clone: The junction departs from germline at one end; a sequencing error may be responsible. The chain carries TRBV5-8 and TRBJ2-3; 15 bases are shared with TRBD2. The germline V gene encodes CDR1 SGHTS and CDR2 YDEGEE. The CDR3 runs 13 residues. In DNA form, the CDR3 reads TGTGCCAGCAGCTGGGGACTAGCGGGGGGCTTGGCTTTT. Residues: CASSWGLAGGLAF.

The chain joins TRBV5-1 to TRBJ2-2, with TRBD1 matching over 7 bases. After removal of 1 base from V and 3 bases from J, the junction contained 6 bases not matched to a gene. Germline loops: CDR1 SGHRS, CDR2 YFSETQ. This CDR3 has 16 residues. CDR3 nucleotides: TGCGCCAGCAGCTTGATAGGGGGCATGGACACCGGGGAGCTGTTTTTT. Its protein product is CASSLIGGMDTGELFF. Together with reference TRBV5-1 and TRBJ2-2, the CDR3 gives the full variable domain: KAGVTQTPRYLIKTRGQQVTLSCSPISGHRSVSWYQQTPGQGLQFLFEYFSETQRNKGNFPGRFSGRQFSNSRSEMNVSTLELGDSALYLCASSLIGGMDTGELFFGEGSRLTVL.

V gene TRBV19 combines with J gene TRBJ2-7, with 9 bases identical to TRBD1. V shed 0 bases and J 2 bases; nucleotides not matched to a gene: 8. This CDR3 contains 17 residues. The V gene's germline CDR1 is LNHDA and CDR2 SQIVND (reference sequence). The chain's CDR3 is CASSIDAPGTGPYEQYF. The CDR3 DNA reads as TGTGCCAGTAGTATAGACGCCCCCGGGACAGGGCCCTACGAGCAGTACTTC.

The rearrangement uses TRBV5-4 and TRBJ1-2; D might be TRBD1 (6 bases). The CDR3 has 15 amino acids. The germline CDR1 and CDR2 sequences are SGHNT and YYREEE (reference sequence). The V end lost 2 bases, the J end lost 2 bases, and 13 bases lay between the germline ends. This CDR3 is CASSLQGQRNYGYTF. The CDR3 DNA is TGTGCCAGCAGCTTACAAGGACAGAGGAACTATGGCTACACCTTC.

This clone was observed a few times. The chain carries TRBV19 and TRBJ1-5, with D possibly matching TRBD1 (5 bases). CDR1 is LNHDA and CDR2 is SQIVND in the germline V gene (reference sequence). V dropped 3 bases and J dropped 7 bases, with 22 bases sitting between them. The length of the CDR3 is 17 residues. The CDR3 sequence: CASSIVQGSRVVQPQHF. DNA of the CDR3: TGTGCCAGTAGTATTGTCCAGGGATCAAGGGTAGTGCAGCCCCAGCATTTT.

The chain recombines TRBV5-6 with TRBJ2-1; D uncertain. The CDR3 extends over 17 amino acids. Trimming removed 3 bases at V and 0 bases at J, with 16 bases between. Germline V gene sequence: CDR1 SGHDT, CDR2 YYEEEE. CDR3 region: CASSSSDGWSSYNEQFF. DNA for the CDR3: TGTGCCAGCAGCTCATCCGACGGGTGGAGCTCCTACAATGAGCAGTTCTTC.

The chain has TRBV11-2 and TRBJ2-7, with TRBD1 identical over 10 bases. The CDR3 is 14 amino acids. The V segment lost 5 bases and the J segment 0 bases; nucleotides outside the gene matches: 1. Germline V gene data show CDR1 as SGHAT and CDR2 as FQNNGV. The CDR3 coding sequence is TGTGCCAGCAGCCGGGACAGGGGCTCCTACGAGCAGTACTTC. Amino acids: CASSRDRGSYEQYF.

The chain joins TRBV10-2 to TRBJ1-5; 7 bases map to TRBD1. The CDR3 is made up of 15 amino acids. Germline trimming cut 3 bases from V and 4 bases from J; bases unmatched to any gene: 6. Germline loops: CDR1 WSHSY, CDR2 SAAADI. CDR3 coding DNA: TGCGCCAGCAGTGATCGCACAGGGGTGAATCAGCCCCAGCATTTT. Protein: CASSDRTGVNQPQHF.

The chain carries TRBV6-2 or TRBV6-3 and TRBJ1-4, with a possible D match to TRBD1 (6 bases). The V and J ends lost 5 bases and 7 bases respectively, with 8 bases between them. CDR3 length equals 12 residues. Germline-derived CDR1 and CDR2 are MNHEY and SVGEGT. CDR3 in amino acids: CASSADSEKLFF. DNA of the CDR3: TGTGCCAGCAGTGCGGACAGTGAAAAACTGTTTTTT.

Details on this clone: The junction differs from germline at one of its ends, possibly a read error. This sequence joins TRBV19 and TRBJ1-4, with TRBD1 as a possible D gene (5 bases). CDR3 size: 14 residues. Germline V gene lookup returns CDR1 LNHDA and CDR2 SQIVND (reference sequence). The CDR3 loop is CASSILGPNEKLFF. In nucleotides, the CDR3 is TGTGCCAGTAGTATCCTGGGGCCTAACGAAAAACTGTTTTTT.

The chain employs TRBV25-1 and TRBJ2-4; tentative D call: TRBD2 (6 bases). Germline V gene lookup returns CDR1 MGHDK and CDR2 SYGVNS. V was cut by 5 bases and J by 9 bases, with 11 bases left in between. The CDR3 covers 12 residues. CDR3 nucleotide sequence: TGTGCCAGCAGTAGTGGGGGACTCATTCAGTACTTC. Its protein is CASSSGGLIQYF.

Notes on this clone: This CDR3 is also generated by other DNA sequences in the sample. This rearrangement joins TRBV5-1 to TRBJ2-2; D might be TRBD1 (6 bases). Germline V lookup: CDR1 SGHRS, CDR2 YFSETQ. V lost 0 bases and J 5 bases, leaving 11 bases between the germline ends. This CDR3 contains 15 residues. This CDR3 reads CASSLDRVGTGELFF. CDR3 bases: TGCGCCAGCAGCTTGGACAGGGTCGGAACCGGGGAGCTGTTTTTT.

The gene calls are TRBV6-6 and TRBJ1-2; D possibly corresponds to TRBD1 (6 bases). The V gene lost 4 bases and the J gene lost 3 bases, with 15 bases spanning the gap. Germline assignment: CDR1 MNHNY and CDR2 SVGAGI (reference sequence). The CDR3 spans 15 residues. The CDR3 region has the DNA TGTGCCAGCAGTTCCCAGGGGATTGCGTACTATGGCTACACCTTC. Translating it yields CASSSQGIAYYGYTF.

Only a few counts were recorded for this clone. The V gene is TRBV10-2, the J gene TRBJ1-2; perhaps TRBD1 as D (6 bases). From germline, CDR1 is WSHSY and CDR2 SAAADI. Trimming removed 2 bases from V and 8 bases from J, with 18 bases in between. The CDR3 length is 15 residues. Here the CDR3 DNA reads TGCGCCAGCAGTGAGCGACAGGAGCCCCAAGGCGGCTACACCTTC. Translating gives CASSERQEPQGGYTF.

This chain links TRBV3-1 (or the pseudogene TRBV3-2) with TRBJ2-5; TRBD2 matches 14 bases. The V gene's germline CDR1 is LGHDT and CDR2 YNNKEL (reference sequence). V gave up 5 bases and J gave up 9 bases; unmatched junction bases: 11. The CDR3 covers 16 residues. This CDR3 reads CASSTRLAGGPEAQYF. In nucleotides, the CDR3 is TGTGCCAGCAGCACCCGACTAGCGGGAGGGCCTGAGGCCCAGTACTTC.

This chain joins TRBV28 and TRBJ2-4, with D possibly matching TRBD2 (6 bases). The CDR3 extends over 22 amino acids. Germline lookup yields CDR1 MDHEN and CDR2 SYDVKM. V lost 6 bases, J lost 0 bases, and 33 bases lay in between. In nucleotides, the CDR3 is TGTGCCAGCAGCTATCTCGCCGGAGGGGTAGGAATATCATCCATAGCCAAAAACATTCAGTACTTC. This gives the protein CASSYLAGGVGISSIAKNIQYF. The full variable domain, rest sourced from reference TRBV28 and TRBJ2-4, is DVKVTQSSRYLVKRTGEKVFLECVQDMDHENMFWYRQDPGLGLRLIYFSYDVKMKEKGDIPEGYSVSREKKERFSLILESASTNQTSMYLCASSYLAGGVGISSIAKNIQYFGAGTRLSVL.

The genes are TRBV28 and TRBJ1-5; D possibly corresponds to TRBD1 (6 bases). Trimming stripped 10 bases from V and 6 bases from J, with 13 bases between. From germline, CDR1 is MDHEN and CDR2 SYDVKM. The CDR3 has 12 amino acids. Here the CDR3 DNA reads TGTGCCACAAGGGAACAGGGTCAGCCCCAGCATTTT. This sequence encodes CATREQGQPQHF.

The V gene is TRBV19, the J gene TRBJ1-5; 8 bases align to TRBD1. V shed 5 bases, J shed 7 bases, and the junction held 7 bases outside the gene matches. This CDR3 region has 14 residues. Looked up from germline, CDR1 is LNHDA and CDR2 is SQIVND (reference sequence). CDR3 nucleotides: TGTGCCAGTAGTGCCTCAGGGGGCCGGCAGCCCCAGCATTTT. Encoded protein: CASSASGGRQPQHF.

The chain employs TRBV7-9 and TRBJ2-3; D gene ambiguous. V was trimmed by 5 bases and J by 4 bases, leaving 7 bases between them. This CDR3 region has 12 residues. Germline V gene lookup returns CDR1 SEHNR and CDR2 FQNEAQ (reference sequence). The CDR3 protein is CASSGSADTQYF. Written as DNA, the CDR3 is TGTGCCAGCAGCGGTTCGGCAGATACGCAGTATTTT.

This clone was detected once. The chain joins TRBV6-5 to TRBJ2-5; 9 nucleotides align to TRBD1. Germline loops: CDR1 MNHEY, CDR2 SVGAGI. V dropped 6 bases and J dropped 4; count of bases not matched to a gene: 3. The CDR3 loop spans 13 amino acids. CDR3 in amino acids: CASSYRGRETQYF. The DNA for the CDR3 is TGTGCCAGCAGCTACAGGGGGCGAGAGACCCAGTACTTC.

This clone has more than one count but fewer than ten. This chain links TRBV12-3 or TRBV12-4 with TRBJ1-2; D is possibly TRBD1 (5 bases). This CDR3 is 13 amino acids long. V was pared by 3 bases and J by 2 bases, with 7 bases between. The CDR3 region has the DNA TGTGCCAGCAGTTTGAAGGGGAACTATGGCTACACCTTC. Translation gives CASSLKGNYGYTF.

V usage is TRBV5-6 and J usage is TRBJ2-5; 9 nucleotides match TRBD2. The length of the CDR3 is 18 residues. CDR1 is SGHDT and CDR2 is YYEEEE in the germline V gene. V dropped 3 bases and J dropped 5; count of bases not matched to a gene: 17. CDR3 bases: TGTGCCAGCAGCTCCATGGGTAGCGGGGGCCCAAGTGGGGAGACCCAGTACTTC. It is translated as CASSSMGSGGPSGETQYF.

This clone was detected once. CDR3 residues: CASSLLADNEQFF. As DNA, the CDR3 is TGTGCCAGCTCTCTCCTAGCGGACAATGAGCAGTTCTTC. The chain uses TRBV18 and TRBJ2-1; TRBD2 agrees at 7 bases. Germline V lookup: CDR1 KGHSH, CDR2 LQKENI. CDR3 length: 13 amino acids. V lost 6 bases to trimming and J lost 5 bases; unmatched junction nucleotides: 4.

V and J are TRBV5-8 and TRBJ1-3, with 8 bases lining up with TRBD1. CDR3 length equals 13 residues. With V trimmed by 0 bases and J by 7 bases, 0 bases remained unmatched. Germline values: CDR1 SGHTS, CDR2 YDEGEE. This CDR3 is CASSLGQGNTIYF. DNA of the CDR3: TGTGCCAGCAGCTTGGGACAGGGGAACACCATATATTTT.